These 4 T cell receptor beta chains were all obtained from the same sample, sequenced in a study of blood T cell repertoires in COVID-19 (dated by TCRdb to about 2020). Library creation used the immunoSEQ multiplex PCR assay. This is the immuneACCESS table as TCRdb keeps it, with only in-frame sequences that have V and J called. A part of the clones is gone; compared with another copy, unresolved V genes explain less than half, and the rest is unexplained. The sample table shows more than 85,000 clones, and about 85% are seen once. The leading ten clones occupy about 5% of the sample. The sample taken for sequencing was peripheral blood. Receptors originate from a human donor in a cohort sampled during active COVID-19.

V gene TRBV9 combines with J gene TRBJ2-7; tentatively, D is TRBD1 (5 bases). The CDR3 totals 14 residues. V was pared by 0 bases and J by 2 bases, with 9 bases between. Germline V gives CDR1 SGDLS, CDR2 YYNGEE. CDR3 amino acids: CASSVDTGTYEQYF. In DNA form, the CDR3 reads TGTGCCAGCAGCGTAGACACAGGAACCTACGAGCAGTACTTC.

The rearrangement uses TRBV25-1 and TRBJ1-3, with 7 bases that match TRBD1. J gave up 0 bases and V 8 bases, and 4 bases lay outside the gene matches. The CDR3 extends over 14 amino acids. Germline V lookup: CDR1 MGHDK, CDR2 SYGVNS. CDR3 region: CASSQGISGNTIYF. CDR3 DNA: TGTGCCAGCTCACAGGGGATCTCTGGAAACACCATATATTTT.

This chain links TRBV7-2 with TRBJ2-2, with D possibly TRBD2 on 6 matching bases. V was cut by 2 bases and J by 5 bases, with 9 bases left in between. This CDR3 contains 14 residues. The germline CDR1 and CDR2 sequences are SGHTA and FQGNSA. CDR3 DNA: TGTGCCAGCAGCTTACCAGGGAGGACCGGGGAGCTGTTTTTT. Its protein is CASSLPGRTGELFF.

The chain uses TRBV11-2 and TRBJ2-5, with 12 bases aligning to TRBD2. Unmatched junction bases numbered 14, after V lost 3 bases and J lost 9 bases. Germline V gives CDR1 SGHAT, CDR2 FQNNGV. The CDR3 has 17 residues. In nucleotides, the CDR3 is TGTGCCAGCAGCTTGGGACTAGCGGGCAGAGTCATTGGGGCCCAGTACTTC. It specifies CASSLGLAGRVIGAQYF.